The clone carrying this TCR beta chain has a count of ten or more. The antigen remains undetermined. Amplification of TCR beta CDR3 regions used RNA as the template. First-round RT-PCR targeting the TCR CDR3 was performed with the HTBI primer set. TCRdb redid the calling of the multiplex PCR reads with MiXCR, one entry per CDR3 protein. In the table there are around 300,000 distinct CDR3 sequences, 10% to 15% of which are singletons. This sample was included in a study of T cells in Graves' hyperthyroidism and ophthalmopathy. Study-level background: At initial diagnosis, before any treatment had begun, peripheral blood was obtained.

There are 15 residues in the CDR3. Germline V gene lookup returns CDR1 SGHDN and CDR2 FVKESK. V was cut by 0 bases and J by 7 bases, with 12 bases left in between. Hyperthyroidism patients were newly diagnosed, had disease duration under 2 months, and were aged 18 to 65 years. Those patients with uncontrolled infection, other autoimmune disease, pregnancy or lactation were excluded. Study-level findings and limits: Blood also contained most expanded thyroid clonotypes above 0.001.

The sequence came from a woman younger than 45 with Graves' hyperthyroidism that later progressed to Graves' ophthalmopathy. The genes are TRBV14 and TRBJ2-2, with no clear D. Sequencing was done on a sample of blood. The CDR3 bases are TGTGCCAGCAGCCAAGAAAGGCTAGTGGGCGGGGAGCTGTTTTTT. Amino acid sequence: CASSQERLVGGELFF.